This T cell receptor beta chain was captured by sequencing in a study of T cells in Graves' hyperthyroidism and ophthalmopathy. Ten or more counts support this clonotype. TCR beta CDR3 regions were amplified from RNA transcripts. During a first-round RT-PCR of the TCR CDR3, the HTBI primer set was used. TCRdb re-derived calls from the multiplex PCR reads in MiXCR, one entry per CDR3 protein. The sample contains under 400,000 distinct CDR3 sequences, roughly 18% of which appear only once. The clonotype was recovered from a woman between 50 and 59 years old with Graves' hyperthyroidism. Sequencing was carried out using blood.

The CDR3 DNA follows: TGTGCCAGCAGTGAAGCGTTGCTAGCGGGGGGAAATGAGCAGTTCTTC. The encoded protein is CASSEALLAGGNEQFF. This sequence joins TRBV6-1 and TRBJ2-1; 11 bases are a match to TRBD2. Germline V CDR1 and CDR2: MNHNS, SASEGT. V shed 0 bases, J shed 7 bases, and the junction held 5 bases outside the gene matches. The CDR3 length is 16 residues.